This TCR beta chain appears in the sequencing data of a study of sequential checkpoint blockade in melanoma. The length of the CDR3 is 17 residues. Regarding treatment: randomized to nivolumab then ipilimumab (arm A) or the reverse (arm B). The assay was immunoSEQ multiplex PCR, and TCRdb's table has in-frame clones only and misses some. Here the sample spans around 18,000 clones, around four fifths being singletons. The material was CD8+ T cells sorted from blood (inferred from file names), obtained from a patient given nivolumab and ipilimumab in sequence. J is TRBJ1-6 and V is TRBV7-5; TRBD1 is taken as the D call from the table, unchecked against the DNA. TRBV7-5 is reported as a pseudogene. The sequence was obtained from a human donor with melanoma. The CDR3 here is CASSFHDRQGAGSPLHF. The CDR3 region has the DNA TGTGCCAGCAGCTTCCACGATAGACAGGGGGCAGGTTCACCCCTCCACTTT.